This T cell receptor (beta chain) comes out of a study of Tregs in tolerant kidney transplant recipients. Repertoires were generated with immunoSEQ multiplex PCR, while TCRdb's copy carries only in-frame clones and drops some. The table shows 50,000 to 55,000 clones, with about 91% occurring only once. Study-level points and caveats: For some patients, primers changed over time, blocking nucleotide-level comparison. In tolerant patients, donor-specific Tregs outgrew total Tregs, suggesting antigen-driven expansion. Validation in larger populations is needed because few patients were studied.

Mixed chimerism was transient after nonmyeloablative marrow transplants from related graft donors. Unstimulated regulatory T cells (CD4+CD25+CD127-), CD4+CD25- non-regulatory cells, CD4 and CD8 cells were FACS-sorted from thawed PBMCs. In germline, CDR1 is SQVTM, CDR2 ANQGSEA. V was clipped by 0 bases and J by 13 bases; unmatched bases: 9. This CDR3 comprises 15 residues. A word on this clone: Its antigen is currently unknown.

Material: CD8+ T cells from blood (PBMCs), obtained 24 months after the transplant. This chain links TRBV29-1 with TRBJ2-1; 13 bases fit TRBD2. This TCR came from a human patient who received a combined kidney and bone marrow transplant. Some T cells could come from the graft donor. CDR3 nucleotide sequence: TGCAGCGTTGAAGATTTGACTAGCGGGAGGCCCCTTCAGTTCTTC. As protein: CSVEDLTSGRPLQFF.